Each of the 18 T cell receptor beta chains below was sequenced from the same sample in a study of cytomegalovirus exposure and HLA in healthy donors. Amplification used 60 Vbeta primers and 13 Jbeta primers. The table came from immunoSEQ multiplex PCR; TCRdb's copy has only in-frame clones and leaves some out. Of a few hundred thousand clones listed, 92% are singletons. Material for sequencing was PBMCs. Source of these receptors: a girl aged 2 to 10 in good health and CMV-seronegative.

The V gene is TRBV11-2, the J gene TRBJ2-7, with D tentatively TRBD2 (5 bases). Germline V gives CDR1 SGHAT, CDR2 FQNNGV. The V end lost 0 bases, the J end lost 0 bases, and 12 bases lay between the germline ends. This CDR3 is built from 16 residues. The CDR3 spells CASSLEFSGGSYEQYF. The CDR3 DNA follows: TGTGCCAGCAGCTTAGAGTTCAGCGGAGGCTCCTACGAGCAGTACTTC.

The J gene is TRBJ1-1, the V gene TRBV2; 8 positions match TRBD1. This CDR3 is 12 amino acids long. Trimming took 9 bases from V and 4 from J; bases not matched to a gene: 4. CDR1 SNHLY and CDR2 FYNNEI come from the germline V gene. In DNA form, the CDR3 reads TGTGCCAGGGGGACAGGCGGCACTGAAGCTTTCTTT. It encodes CARGTGGTEAFF.

This chain uses TRBV6-5 with TRBJ1-2, with TRBD1 identical over 10 bases. Trimming cost V 5 bases and J 8 bases; bases outside gene matches: 11. The CDR3 is 15 amino acids. Germline CDR1 is MNHEY and CDR2 is SVGAGI. CDR3 DNA sequence: TGTGCCAGCAGTCAAGGGAGACAGGGGGCAGGGGGCTACACCTTC. This sequence encodes CASSQGRQGAGGYTF.

The gene calls are TRBV27 and TRBJ2-2, with TRBD2 identical over 8 bases. V shed 4 bases and J 1 base; nucleotides not matched to a gene: 2. CDR3 length equals 15 residues. The germline V gene encodes CDR1 MNHEY and CDR2 SMNVEV (reference sequence). The CDR3 sequence is CASSWAGGNTGELFF. The CDR3 nucleotides are TGTGCCAGCAGTTGGGCGGGAGGGAACACCGGGGAGCTGTTTTTT.

The chain uses TRBV27 and TRBJ2-1; 9 nucleotides align to TRBD1. Looked up from germline, CDR1 is MNHEY and CDR2 is SMNVEV (reference sequence). The CDR3 is 15 residues long. Trimming at V came to 7 bases and at J to 6 bases, leaving 10 bases not matched to a gene. The CDR3, as DNA: TGTGCCAGCAAGGGGTGGACAGGGGACCTCAATGAGCAGTTCTTC. It yields the protein CASKGWTGDLNEQFF.

The chain couples TRBV13 to TRBJ2-7; 12 bases map to TRBD2. The CDR3 totals 16 residues. V trimming: 0 bases; J trimming: 2 bases; junction bases outside the gene matches: 2. Looked up from germline, CDR1 is PRHDT and CDR2 is FYEKMQ (reference sequence). The CDR3 here is CASSLGSSGGAYEQYF. CDR3 DNA: TGTGCCAGCAGCTTAGGCTCTAGCGGGGGGGCCTACGAGCAGTACTTC.

The chain couples TRBV6-1 to TRBJ2-5; the D gene is possibly TRBD1 (5 bases). V dropped 1 base and J dropped 5 bases, with 11 bases sitting between them. The CDR3 runs to 14 residues. Germline CDR1 reads MNHNS; CDR2 reads SASEGT. CDR3 sequence: CASSEVGVTETQYF. In DNA form, the CDR3 reads TGTGCCAGCAGTGAAGTAGGGGTTACGGAGACCCAGTACTTC.

The chain is built from TRBV7-3 and TRBJ2-3, with 13 bases identical to TRBD2. There are 16 residues in the CDR3. Germline trimming cut 4 bases from V and 2 bases from J; bases unmatched to any gene: 3. CDR1 is SGHTA, CDR2 FQGTGA, per germline. The CDR3 here is CASSSGLAGSTDTQYF. The DNA for the CDR3 is TGTGCCAGCAGCTCGGGACTAGCGGGGTCCACAGATACGCAGTATTTT.

This rearrangement joins TRBV25-1 to TRBJ1-2; TRBD1 is a possible D gene (5 bases). Trimming stripped 1 base from V and 5 bases from J, with 14 bases between. The V gene's germline CDR1 is MGHDK and CDR2 SYGVNS. This CDR3 comprises 15 residues. CDR3 residues: CASSELGGNFYGYTF. CDR3 sequence (DNA): TGTGCCAGCAGTGAATTGGGGGGGAACTTTTATGGCTACACCTTC.

The genes are TRBV19 and TRBJ1-6; 7 positions agree with TRBD1. The CDR3 covers 13 residues. Germline V gives CDR1 LNHDA, CDR2 SQIVND (reference sequence). The V gene end was trimmed by 10 bases and the J gene end by 4 bases; junction bases not matched to a gene: 4. The chain's CDR3 is CATRQGYNSPLHF. CDR3 bases: TGTGCCACCCGACAGGGTTATAATTCACCCCTCCACTTT.

The chain has TRBV10-3 and TRBJ1-2, with a possible D match to TRBD1 (6 bases). V was clipped by 2 bases and J by 4 bases, with 17 bases between them. Looked up from germline, CDR1 is ENHRY and CDR2 is SYGVKD. This CDR3 has 16 residues. CDR3 residues: CAISETTGLSTYGYTF. CDR3 sequence (DNA): TGTGCCATCAGTGAGACCACAGGGTTATCGACCTATGGCTACACCTTC.

This clone was seen once. The J gene is TRBJ2-7, the V gene TRBV6-1, with a possible D match to TRBD2 (6 bases). The CDR3 sequence is 11 residues long. Looked up from germline, CDR1 is MNHNS and CDR2 is SASEGT. Between the trimmed V and J ends, which lost 9 bases and 3 bases, there was a span of 9 bases. The CDR3 nucleotides read TGTGCCAGTGACGGGGGCTACGAGCAGTACTTC. It translates to CASDGGYEQYF.

V is TRBV10-2 and J is TRBJ2-1, with no clear D. The germline V gene encodes CDR1 WSHSY and CDR2 SAAADI. The CDR3 totals 14 residues. Trimming removed 7 bases at V and 8 bases at J, with 18 bases between. The DNA of the CDR3 is TGCGCCAGCATTACCGGAGTAAGCCCTTATGAGCAGTTCTTC. Its protein product is CASITGVSPYEQFF.

V and J are TRBV27 and TRBJ2-6; 7 positions agree with TRBD1. Germline assignment: CDR1 MNHEY and CDR2 SMNVEV (reference sequence). CDR3 length: 18 amino acids. J lost 1 base, V lost 5 bases, and 11 bases had no gene match. CDR3 protein: CASSQNRGKGSGANVLTF. The CDR3 DNA sequence: TGTGCCAGCAGTCAGAACAGGGGTAAGGGGTCTGGGGCCAACGTCCTGACTTTC. The entire variable domain, with the rest obtained from reference TRBV27 and TRBJ2-6, is as follows: EAQVTQNPRYLITVTGKKLTVTCSQNMNHEYMSWYRQDPGLGLRQIYYSMNVEVTDKGDVPEGYKVSRKEKRNFPLILESPSPNQTSLYFCASSQNRGKGSGANVLTFGAGSRLTVL.

The chain employs TRBV5-8 and TRBJ2-5; D is possibly TRBD1 (5 bases). CDR1 is SGHTS and CDR2 is YDEGEE in the germline V gene. This CDR3 comprises 16 residues. Deletions cut 3 bases from V and 4 bases from J, with 19 bases between. CDR3 amino acids: CASSSGKGIQSETQYF. The CDR3 coding sequence is TGTGCCAGCAGCTCAGGGAAGGGAATTCAGTCAGAGACCCAGTACTTC.

The chain has TRBV27 and TRBJ2-1; D perhaps matches TRBD2 (6 bases). Trimming cost V 5 bases and J 3 bases, with 8 bases left between them. Germline values: CDR1 MNHEY, CDR2 SMNVEV (reference sequence). The CDR3 spans 13 residues. The CDR3 bases are TGTGCCAGCAGTGGACTAAGCTACAATGAGCAGTTCTTC. This translates into CASSGLSYNEQFF.

The V and J genes are TRBV7-2 and TRBJ1-1; D unclear. V was cut by 1 base and J by 0 bases, with 6 bases left in between. Germline-derived CDR1 and CDR2 are SGHTA and FQGNSA. The CDR3 runs 14 residues. The CDR3 DNA sequence: TGTGCCAGCAGCTTAGGTACAGTGAACACTGAAGCTTTCTTT. Amino acid sequence: CASSLGTVNTEAFF.

The chain carries TRBV5-4 and TRBJ2-3; possibly TRBD1 for D (6 bases). The V end was cut by 0 bases, the J end by 0 bases, with 14 bases between. Germline CDR1 SGHNT, CDR2 YYREEE (reference sequence). The CDR3 contains 17 residues. The CDR3 loop reads CASSLAFTGKSTDTQYF. The CDR3 nucleotides read TGTGCCAGCAGCTTGGCCTTTACAGGGAAGAGCACAGATACGCAGTATTTT.